This T cell receptor (beta chain) is from a study of identical twins. General study results and limits: Out-of-frame beta chain sequences displayed weaker excess sharing between twins. Fewer insertions characterized abundant cord blood beta clonotypes, whereas memory repertoires showed none.

This clonotype was detected only a few times. The antigen is not known. The CDR3 contains 15 residues. Looked up from germline, CDR1 is SEHNR and CDR2 is FQNEAQ (reference sequence). V lost 0 bases to trimming and J lost 1 base, with 10 bases between them. A single record per CDR3 protein comes from TCRdb applying MiXCR to the 5' RACE reads. The profile covers fewer than 650,000 distinct CDR3 sequences, with approximately 9.6% appearing a single time and roughly 3% taken by the ten largest. The same specimen was also included in a second study, on yellow fever vaccine responses in identical twins.

This chain connects TRBV7-9 to TRBJ2-7; D could derive from TRBD1 or TRBD2 (5 bases each). The receptor was derived from a woman aged 18 to 35 in good health. The sequenced sample was PBMCs. DNA for the CDR3: TGTGCCAGCAGCTTAGCGGATGGGGGTTCCTACGAGCAGTACTTC. Translating it yields CASSLADGGSYEQYF.